This passage covers 25 T cell receptor beta chains from one sample sequenced in a study of blood T cell repertoires in COVID-19. Assay: immunoSEQ multiplex PCR; the TCRdb copy retains only in-frame clones and omits some. The data show around 270,000 clones, 84% seen once. Sample: peripheral blood. The receptors were sampled from a person aged 65 to 79 with COVID-19, enrolled during active disease.

J is TRBJ2-3 and V is TRBV28; D is unresolved. Per germline, CDR1 MDHEN and CDR2 SYDVKM. The CDR3 covers 13 residues. The ends were cut back, 5 bases at V and 0 bases at J, with 6 bases in the middle. The CDR3 spells CASSQTSTDTQYF. CDR3 nucleotide sequence: TGTGCCAGCAGTCAAACTAGCACAGATACGCAGTATTTT.

The V and J genes are TRBV7-2 and TRBJ1-1; D unresolved. This CDR3 comprises 13 residues. With 4 bases removed from V and 5 bases from J, the gap between germline ends came to 11 bases. Germline V gene sequence: CDR1 SGHTA, CDR2 FQGNSA. The CDR3 here is CASSSSGGTEAFF. The CDR3, as DNA: TGTGCCAGCAGCTCTAGCGGTGGTACTGAAGCTTTCTTT. Full variable domain (remainder filled in from reference TRBV7-2 and TRBJ1-1): GAGVSQSPSNKVTEKGKDVELRCDPISGHTALYWYRQSLGQGLEFLIYFQGNSAPDKSGLPSDRFSAERTGGSVSTLTIQRTQQEDSAVYLCASSSSGGTEAFFGQGTRLTVV.

The chain uses TRBV28 and TRBJ1-2; D unclear. The CDR3 contains 13 residues. Germline CDR1 is MDHEN and CDR2 is SYDVKM. V lost 7 bases and J lost 4, with 13 bases in between. The CDR3 is CASKIPGGYGYTF. The CDR3 bases are TGTGCCAGCAAGATCCCCGGCGGCTATGGCTACACCTTC.

This clone was counted only a few times. V and J are TRBV10-2 and TRBJ2-7, with 9 bases identical to TRBD2. Germline V gene sequence: CDR1 WSHSY, CDR2 SAAADI. J lost 2 bases, V lost 8 bases, and 7 bases had no gene match. CDR3 length: 14 amino acids. CDR3 sequence: CASGAGGTPYEQYF. The CDR3 nucleotides read TGCGCCAGCGGGGCGGGAGGGACCCCCTACGAGCAGTACTTC.

The chain's CDR3 is CASSLYRGTLAYEQYF. The CDR3 nucleotides read TGTGCCAGCAGTTTATACAGGGGGACTCTAGCCTACGAGCAGTACTTC. The genes are TRBV28 and TRBJ2-7; 8 nucleotides line up with TRBD1. The germline V gene encodes CDR1 MDHEN and CDR2 SYDVKM. This CDR3 comprises 16 residues. V lost 1 base and J lost 2; bases outside the gene matches: 7.

The chain uses TRBV11-3 and TRBJ2-2; the match to TRBD1 covers 7 bases. Per the germline V gene, CDR1 is SGHNT and CDR2 is YENEEA. CDR3 length: 18 amino acids. Losses at the gene ends were 5 bases for V and 0 bases for J; bases not matched to a gene: 12. The CDR3 loop is CASSPSVWGQTNTGELFF. The CDR3 region has the DNA TGTGCCAGCAGCCCCTCGGTGTGGGGACAGACGAACACCGGGGAGCTGTTTTTT.

This clone was seen only once. The chain combines TRBV6-2 or TRBV6-3 with TRBJ1-3; D gene unclear. Trimming took off 0 bases at V and 1 base at J, with 10 bases between the two ends. The CDR3 has 16 amino acids. The V gene's germline CDR1 is MNHEY and CDR2 SVGEGT. CDR3 nucleotide sequence: TGTGCCAGCAGTTACTCGAGACTCGAATCTGGAAACACCATATATTTT. Translated: CASSYSRLESGNTIYF.

The chain couples TRBV30 to TRBJ1-6; TRBD1 might be the D (6 bases). The ends were cut back, 2 bases at V and 2 bases at J, with 13 bases in the middle. The CDR3 is 16 residues long. The germline V gene has CDR1 GTSNPN and CDR2 SVGIG (reference sequence). The CDR3 spells CAWSSARTAYNSPLHF. CDR3 nucleotides: TGTGCCTGGAGTAGTGCCCGGACAGCCTATAATTCACCCCTCCACTTT. Full variable domain (remainder filled in from reference TRBV30 and TRBJ1-6): SQTIHQWPATLVQPVGSPLSLECTVEGTSNPNLYWYRQAAGRGLQLLFYSVGIGQISSEVPQNLSASRPQDRQFILSSKKLLLSDSGFYLCAWSSARTAYNSPLHFGNGTRLTVT.

The chain is built from TRBV6-6 and TRBJ1-2, with a weak D call TRBD1 (6 bases). Germline V gives CDR1 MNHNY, CDR2 SVGAGI (reference sequence). This CDR3 spans 12 amino acids. Between the trimmed V and J ends, which lost 7 bases and 6 bases, there was a span of 12 bases. As DNA, the CDR3 is TGTGCCAGCACTAGGACAGTCGATGGCTACACCTTC. It yields the protein CASTRTVDGYTF.

The rearrangement joins TRBV4-1 to TRBJ2-5, with 10 bases that match TRBD2. The CDR3 is 17 amino acids. V was pared by 3 bases and J by 4 bases, with 11 bases of the junction left unmatched. The germline V gene encodes CDR1 MGHRA and CDR2 YSYEKL. DNA for the CDR3: TGCGCCAGCAGCCACAGGAGCGGGGGGGCCCAGGGAGAGACCCAGTACTTC. Its translation is CASSHRSGGAQGETQYF.

The chain links TRBV27 to TRBJ1-5; D is perhaps TRBD1 (5 bases). Trimming pared 3 bases from V and 9 bases from J, leaving 15 bases between. The CDR3 length is 14 residues. Germline V gives CDR1 MNHEY, CDR2 SMNVEV (reference sequence). For the CDR3, the DNA is TGTGCCAGCAGTTTGGGTTTGGGGCAGCCGCCCCAGCATTTT. Its translation: CASSLGLGQPPQHF.

V and J are TRBV4-1 and TRBJ1-2; possibly TRBD1 for D (6 bases). The V gene lost 8 bases and the J gene lost 6 bases, with 16 bases spanning the gap. Germline loops: CDR1 MGHRA, CDR2 YSYEKL. The CDR3 has 13 residues. In nucleotides, the CDR3 is TGCGCCAGCGGGGCCCTACAGGGAAATGGCTACACCTTC. This codes for CASGALQGNGYTF.

The chain is built from TRBV6-5 and TRBJ2-7; the D gene is possibly TRBD2 (7 bases). The germline V gene encodes CDR1 MNHEY and CDR2 SVGAGI. The CDR3 is 13 residues long. Trimming pared 7 bases from V and 9 bases from J, leaving 19 bases between. The CDR3 DNA is TGTGCCAGCACGGAGGGGGGGAAACCCGGGCAGTACTTC. It is translated as CASTEGGKPGQYF.

The chain has TRBV19 and TRBJ2-5; D perhaps matches TRBD1 (6 bases). Germline loops: CDR1 LNHDA, CDR2 SQIVND (reference sequence). Deletions cut 5 bases from V and 0 bases from J, with 13 bases between. The CDR3 loop spans 15 amino acids. This chain's CDR3 is CASSLGASYQETQYF. Here the CDR3 DNA reads TGTGCCAGTAGTCTGGGGGCGAGCTACCAAGAGACCCAGTACTTC.

This chain uses TRBV5-4 with TRBJ2-2, with a weak D call TRBD2 (5 bases). The CDR3 covers 13 residues. Deletions cut 4 bases from V and 7 bases from J, with 11 bases between. Germline V gene sequence: CDR1 SGHNT, CDR2 YYREEE (reference sequence). CDR3 loop: CASSPTGYGELFF. CDR3 nucleotides: TGTGCCAGCAGCCCCACGGGGTACGGGGAGCTGTTTTTT.

The V gene is TRBV2, the J gene TRBJ1-2; 9 bases line up with TRBD1. This CDR3 has 14 residues. Germline assignment: CDR1 SNHLY and CDR2 FYNNEI. With 10 bases clipped from V and 8 bases from J, the junction kept 14 bases outside the gene matches. The CDR3 DNA follows: TGTGCCACCATGCCCGGGACAGGGATTAGCGGCTACACCTTC. This sequence encodes CATMPGTGISGYTF.

This rearrangement joins TRBV5-6 to TRBJ1-4; D may be TRBD1 (5 bases). Germline V gene lookup returns CDR1 SGHDT and CDR2 YYEEEE. V shed 1 base and J shed 7 bases, with 8 bases lying between them. The length of the CDR3 is 13 residues. The CDR3 spells CASSLSGPEKLFF. The CDR3 region has the DNA TGTGCCAGCAGCTTGTCAGGGCCTGAAAAACTGTTTTTT.

The V call is TRBV5-1, the J call TRBJ1-1; no clear D. The length of the CDR3 is 12 residues. Germline-derived CDR1 and CDR2 are SGHRS and YFSETQ. V was shortened by 2 bases and J by 7 bases, with 9 bases between the two germline ends. This CDR3 reads CASSFEYGEAFF. The CDR3, as DNA: TGCGCCAGCAGCTTCGAATACGGTGAAGCTTTCTTT.

Only a few counts were recorded for this clone. V and J are TRBV2 and TRBJ2-4; 15 nucleotides agree with TRBD2. This CDR3 region has 19 residues. The trim removed 5 bases at V and 2 bases at J, leaving 10 bases unmatched. The germline CDR1 and CDR2 sequences are SNHLY and FYNNEI. CDR3 residues: CASSPLGLAGGRTKNIQYF. For the CDR3, the DNA is TGTGCCAGCAGTCCATTAGGACTAGCGGGAGGGAGGACCAAAAACATTCAGTACTTC.

The CDR3 loop is CASSSPPRSGAFSYGYTF. In DNA form, the CDR3 reads TGTGCCAGCAGCTCCCCACCGCGATCAGGGGCATTTAGCTATGGCTACACCTTC. The chain joins TRBV5-8 to TRBJ1-2, with TRBD1 as a possible D gene (6 bases). The V end lost 3 bases, the J end lost 4 bases, and 25 bases lay between the germline ends. Germline V gene data show CDR1 as SGHTS and CDR2 as YDEGEE. The CDR3 extends over 18 amino acids.

The chain is built from TRBV19 and TRBJ2-3; 11 bases are a match to TRBD2. Germline CDR1 is LNHDA and CDR2 is SQIVND (reference sequence). The CDR3 runs to 15 residues. V lost 4 bases and J lost 0; bases outside the gene matches: 0. CDR3 DNA sequence: TGTGCCAGTAGTAGGACTAGCGGGAGCACAGATACGCAGTATTTT. Amino acids: CASSRTSGSTDTQYF.

This rearrangement joins TRBV14 to TRBJ1-2, with D unclear. Germline V lookup: CDR1 SGHDN, CDR2 FVKESK. CDR3 size: 19 residues. V was cut by 0 bases and J by 0 bases, with 20 bases left in between. DNA of the CDR3: TGTGCCAGCAGCCAAGATCGTGCGAGGATCCTAAACTCTAACTATGGCTACACCTTC. Translating gives CASSQDRARILNSNYGYTF.

This clone was recorded only once. The chain employs TRBV7-9 and TRBJ2-3; 10 nucleotides match TRBD2. The V and J ends lost 4 bases and 5 bases, in that order; junction bases with no gene match: 9. The CDR3 has 16 amino acids. Germline CDR1 SEHNR, CDR2 FQNEAQ (reference sequence). In nucleotides, the CDR3 is TGTGCCAGCAGCTCGAGACTAGCGGGCAGGGAAGATACGCAGTATTTT. Its protein product is CASSSRLAGREDTQYF. Complete variable domain (other parts from reference TRBV7-9 and TRBJ2-3): DTGVSQNPRHKITKRGQNVTFRCDPISEHNRLYWYRQTLGQGPEFLTYFQNEAQLEKSRLLSDRFSAERPKGSFSTLEIQRTEQGDSAMYLCASSSRLAGREDTQYFGPGTRLTVL.

The chain links TRBV28 to TRBJ1-3; no reliable D call. CDR3 length: 13 amino acids. Trimming took 7 bases from V and 3 from J, leaving 10 bases between them. The germline gives CDR1 MDHEN, CDR2 SYDVKM. CDR3 bases: TGTGCCAGCACCCCCGGGGTTGGAAACACCATATATTTT. It is translated as CASTPGVGNTIYF.

The chain joins TRBV7-8 to TRBJ1-2, with TRBD1 as a possible D gene (6 bases). The germline V gene has CDR1 SGHVS and CDR2 FQNEAQ. The CDR3 contains 17 residues. V dropped 0 bases and J dropped 6 bases, with 20 bases sitting between them. The CDR3 spells CASSLAGRQAAVHGYTF. The CDR3 region has the DNA TGTGCCAGCAGCTTAGCAGGGAGACAGGCAGCGGTCCATGGCTACACCTTC. Looking up the rest from reference TRBV7-8 and TRBJ1-2 gives the full variable domain: GAGVSQSPRYKVAKRGQDVALRCDPISGHVSLFWYQQALGQGPEFLTYFQNEAQLDKSGLPSDRFFAERPEGSVSTLKIQRTQQEDSAVYLCASSLAGRQAAVHGYTFGSGTRLTVV.